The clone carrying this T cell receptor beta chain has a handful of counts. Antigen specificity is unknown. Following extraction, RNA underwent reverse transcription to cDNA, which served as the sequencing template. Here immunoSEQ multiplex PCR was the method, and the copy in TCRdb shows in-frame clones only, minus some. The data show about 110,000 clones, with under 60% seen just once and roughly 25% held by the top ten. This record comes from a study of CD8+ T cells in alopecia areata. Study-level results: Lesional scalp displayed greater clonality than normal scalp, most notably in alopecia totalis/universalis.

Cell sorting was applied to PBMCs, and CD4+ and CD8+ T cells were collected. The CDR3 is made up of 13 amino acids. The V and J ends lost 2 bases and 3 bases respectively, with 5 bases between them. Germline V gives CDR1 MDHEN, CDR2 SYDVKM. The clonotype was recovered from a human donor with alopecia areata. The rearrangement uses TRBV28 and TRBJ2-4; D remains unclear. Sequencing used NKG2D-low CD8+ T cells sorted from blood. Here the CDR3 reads CASSLNYKNIQYF. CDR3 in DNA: TGTGCCAGCAGTTTAAACTACAAAAACATTCAGTACTTC.